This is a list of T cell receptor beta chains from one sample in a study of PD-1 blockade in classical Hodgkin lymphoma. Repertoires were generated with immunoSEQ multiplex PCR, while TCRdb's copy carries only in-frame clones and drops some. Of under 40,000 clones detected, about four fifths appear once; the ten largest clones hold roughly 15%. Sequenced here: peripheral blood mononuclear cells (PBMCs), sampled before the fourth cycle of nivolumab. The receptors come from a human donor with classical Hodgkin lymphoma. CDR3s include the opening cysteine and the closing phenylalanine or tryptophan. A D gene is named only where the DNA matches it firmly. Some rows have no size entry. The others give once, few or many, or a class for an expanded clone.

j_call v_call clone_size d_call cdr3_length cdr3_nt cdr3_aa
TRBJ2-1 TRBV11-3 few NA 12 TGTGCCAGCAGCTTAGATCGAGGGGAGCAGTTCTTC CASSLDRGEQFF
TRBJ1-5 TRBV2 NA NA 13 TGTGCCAGCAGAAAAGGGGACAATCAGCCCCAGCATTTT CASRKGDNQPQHF
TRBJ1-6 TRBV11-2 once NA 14 TGTGCCAGCAGCTTAGGTTCCTATAATTCACCCCTCCACTTT CASSLGSYNSPLHF
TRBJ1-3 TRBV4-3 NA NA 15 TGCGCCAGCAGCCAAGTACTCAGCTCTGGAAACACCATATATTTT CASSQVLSSGNTIYF
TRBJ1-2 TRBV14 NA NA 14 TGTGCCAGCAGCCCCATCGGGGTGCCTGGTGGCTACACCTTC CASSPIGVPGGYTF
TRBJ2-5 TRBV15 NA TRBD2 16 TGTGCCACCAGCAGGGGACTAGCGGGGCTGCAAGAGACCCAGTACTTC CATSRGLAGLQETQYF
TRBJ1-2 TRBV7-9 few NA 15 TGTGCCAGCAGCTCCTCCCCCGGACAGATCCATGGCTACACCTTC CASSSSPGQIHGYTF
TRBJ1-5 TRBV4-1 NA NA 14 TGCGCCAGCAGCCAAGTCGACAGTAATCAGCCCCAGCATTTT CASSQVDSNQPQHF
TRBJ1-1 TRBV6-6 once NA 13 TGTGCCAGCAGTTACTCGAGGGTAACTGAAGCTTTCTTT CASSYSRVTEAFF
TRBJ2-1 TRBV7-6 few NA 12 TGTGCCAGCAGCTTACCACAGGCGGAGCAGTTCTTC CASSLPQAEQFF
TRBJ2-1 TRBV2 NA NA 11 TGTGCCAGCAGTGAAGGGAATGAGCAGTTCTTC CASSEGNEQFF
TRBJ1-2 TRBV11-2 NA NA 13 TGTGCCAGCAGCTTAGACAGGCCAAATGGCTACACCTTC CASSLDRPNGYTF
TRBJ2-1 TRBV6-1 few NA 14 TGTGCCAGTGAGTTACGCTTCAGGGAAAGTGAGCAGTTCTTC CASELRFRESEQFF
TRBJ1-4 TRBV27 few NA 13 TGTGCCAGCAGTCAGCTTACTAATGAAAAACTGTTTTTT CASSQLTNEKLFF
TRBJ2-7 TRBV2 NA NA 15 TGTGCCAGCAGGGAGCCGACAGGCCGCTCCTACGAGCAGTACTTC CASREPTGRSYEQYF
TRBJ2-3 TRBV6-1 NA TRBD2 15 TGTGCCAGCAGTGAAGCTAGCGGGAGCCCAGATACGCAGTATTTT CASSEASGSPDTQYF
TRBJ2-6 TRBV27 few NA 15 TGTGCCAGCAGTTCTCGGGGCCCTGGGGCCAACGTCCTGACTTTC CASSSRGPGANVLTF
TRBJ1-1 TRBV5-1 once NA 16 TGCGCCAGCAGCTTGGCCGGGGTAGGGTATGATACTGAAGCTTTCTTT CASSLAGVGYDTEAFF
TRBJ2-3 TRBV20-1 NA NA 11 TGCAGTTCTAGGGTTGCAGATACGCAGTATTTT CSSRVADTQYF
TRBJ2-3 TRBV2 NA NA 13 TGTGCCAGCAGGTCTATGGGATTAGATACGCAGTATTTT CASRSMGLDTQYF